This T cell receptor (beta chain) was observed in a study of technical replicates of blood from a handful of donors. The CDR3 consists of 14 residues. V was shortened by 4 bases and J by 2 bases, with 12 bases between the two germline ends. CDR1 SGHRS and CDR2 YFSETQ come from the germline V gene. Some clones are missing from TCRdb's copy, which holds only in-frame ones; the method was immunoSEQ multiplex PCR. The table lists about 70,000 clones, about 96% of them singletons, with roughly 0.21% in the top ten. The sequenced material came from T cells isolated from PBMCs. The source of this sequence is a human donor in good health. The V call is TRBV5-1, the J call TRBJ1-1; tentatively, D is TRBD1 (6 bases). CDR3 protein: CASSPDRFNTEAFF. CDR3 coding DNA: TGCGCCAGCAGCCCTGACAGGTTCAACACTGAAGCTTTCTTT.